A selection of T cell receptor beta chains follows, all from one sample in a study of siplizumab effects on memory and regulatory T cells. The protocol was immunoSEQ multiplex PCR, while the TCRdb copy is restricted to in-frame clones and leaves out a portion. Of some 88,000 clones in the sample, about 87% are singletons; the top ten hold roughly 14%. The specimen sequenced was CD4+ T cells sorted from blood. These receptors came from a human donor in good health. CDR3s include the opening cysteine and the closing phenylalanine or tryptophan. A D gene is named only where the DNA matches it firmly. Clone size is stated in some rows and not others, as once, few, many or a class when expanded.

size	V	J	D	DNA	CDR3
.	TRBV9	TRBJ2-7	.	TGTGCCAGCAGCGTAGAACCTTCCCAGCGGTACGAGCAGTACTTC	CASSVEPSQRYEQYF
.	TRBV6-1	TRBJ2-5	.	TGTGCCAGCAGACCCTGGAAACAAGAGATCCAGTACTTC	CASRPWKQEIQYF
.	TRBV6-5	TRBJ1-2	TRBD1	TGTGCCAGCAGCAGCGGGACAGGTCTCTATGGCTACACCTTC	CASSSGTGLYGYTF
.	TRBV5-1	TRBJ2-3	TRBD1	TGCGCCAGCGGACAGGCCGGCGGTTTAGGTACGCAGTATTTT	CASGQAGGLGTQYF
.	TRBV28	TRBJ2-7	.	TGTGCCAGCAGTTCGGACTTAAGACGCTCCTACGAGCAGTACTTC	CASSSDLRRSYEQYF
.	TRBV9	TRBJ2-3	.	TGTGCCAGCAGCGGGGGGGACTTCACAGATACGCAGTATTTT	CASSGGDFTDTQYF
.	TRBV27	TRBJ2-2	.	TGTGCCAGCAGCCTCCTAGGAAATCTGAACACCGGGGAGCTGTTTTTT	CASSLLGNLNTGELFF
.	TRBV19	TRBJ1-5	.	TGTGCCAGTAGTATAGGAAGGGGACTCGGCCAGCCCCGGCATTTT	CASSIGRGLGQPRHF
few	TRBV9	TRBJ2-5	TRBD2	TGTGCCAGCAGCTCTGCGGGAGTGGAGACCCAGTACTTC	CASSSAGVETQYF
.	TRBV4-3	TRBJ1-4	TRBD1	TGCGCCAGCAGCCTAGGGACAGGTGCAACTAATGAAAAACTGTTTTTT	CASSLGTGATNEKLFF